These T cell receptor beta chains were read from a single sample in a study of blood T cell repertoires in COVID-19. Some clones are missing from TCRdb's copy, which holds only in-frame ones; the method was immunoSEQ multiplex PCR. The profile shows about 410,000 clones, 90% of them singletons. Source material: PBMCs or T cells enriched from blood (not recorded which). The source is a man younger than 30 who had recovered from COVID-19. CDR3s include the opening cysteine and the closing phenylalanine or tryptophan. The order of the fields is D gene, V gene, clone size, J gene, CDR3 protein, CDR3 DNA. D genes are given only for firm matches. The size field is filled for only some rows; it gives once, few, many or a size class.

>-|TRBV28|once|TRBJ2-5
CASSLGAPTQYF
TGTGCCAGCAGTTTAGGGGCCCCGACCCAGTACTTC
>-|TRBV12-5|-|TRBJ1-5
CASGISLGQPQHF
TGTGCTAGTGGCATATCTTTGGGCCAGCCCCAGCATTTT
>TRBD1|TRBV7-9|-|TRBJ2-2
CASSSTGTGVTGELFF
TGTGCCAGCAGCTCAACCGGGACAGGCGTCACCGGGGAGCTGTTTTTT
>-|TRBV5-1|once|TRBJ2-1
CASSLVRASDLANEQFF
TGCGCCAGCAGCTTGGTCAGAGCGTCCGACCTTGCCAATGAGCAGTTCTTC
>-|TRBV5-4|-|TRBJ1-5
CASSLRFHRENSNQPQHF
TGTGCCAGCAGCTTGAGGTTCCACAGGGAAAATAGCAATCAGCCCCAGCATTTT
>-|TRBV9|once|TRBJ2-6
CASSGPGLPRSGANVLTF
TGTGCCAGCAGCGGACCCGGACTCCCGAGGTCTGGGGCCAACGTCCTGACTTTC
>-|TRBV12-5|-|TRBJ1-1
CASGLAHQYTEAFF
TGTGCTAGTGGTTTGGCCCACCAGTACACTGAAGCTTTCTTT
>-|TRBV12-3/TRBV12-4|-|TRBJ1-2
CASRPSGVDGYTF
TGTGCCAGCAGGCCTTCGGGTGTTGATGGCTACACCTTC
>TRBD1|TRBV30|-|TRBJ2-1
CAWVRQGSNEQFF
TGTGCCTGGGTCCGACAGGGATCCAATGAGCAGTTCTTC
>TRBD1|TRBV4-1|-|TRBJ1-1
CASSQVTGDTEAFF
TGCGCCAGCAGCCAAGTTACAGGGGACACTGAAGCTTTCTTT
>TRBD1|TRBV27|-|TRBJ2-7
CASSLPPRDSRF
TGTGCCAGCAGTTTACCCCCCCGGGACAGTCGCTTC
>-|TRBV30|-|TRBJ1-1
CAWTVNTEAFF
TGTGCCTGGACGGTGAACACTGAAGCTTTCTTT
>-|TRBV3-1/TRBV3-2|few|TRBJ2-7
CASSSDRLYEQYF
TGTGCCAGCAGCTCAGACAGGTTGTACGAGCAGTACTTC
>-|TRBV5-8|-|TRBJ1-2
CASSPRHIEGYGYTF
TGTGCCAGCAGCCCCAGACACATCGAGGGCTATGGCTACACCTTC
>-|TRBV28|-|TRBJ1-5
CASSLRGQPQHF
TGTGCCAGCAGTTTAAGGGGTCAGCCCCAGCATTTT
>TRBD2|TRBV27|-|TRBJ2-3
CASVAGSTDTQYF
TGTGCCAGCGTAGCGGGATCGACAGATACGCAGTATTTT
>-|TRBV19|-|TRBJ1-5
CASNPREDWQPQHF
TGTGCCAGTAACCCTAGGGAGGATTGGCAGCCCCAGCATTTT
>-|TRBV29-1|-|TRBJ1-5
CSVTMGGGQPQHF
TGCAGCGTTACTATGGGGGGGGGTCAGCCCCAGCATTTT
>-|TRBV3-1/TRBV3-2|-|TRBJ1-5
CASSQATEPQHF
TGTGCCAGCAGCCAGGCGACAGAGCCCCAGCATTTT
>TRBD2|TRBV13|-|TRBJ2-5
CASSRPSSGRGETQYF
TGTGCCAGCAGCCGTCCGTCTAGCGGGAGGGGGGAGACCCAGTACTTC
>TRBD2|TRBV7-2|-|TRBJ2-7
CASSSLKAGGRNEQYF
TGTGCCAGCAGCTCTCTGAAAGCGGGGGGGCGCAACGAGCAGTACTTC
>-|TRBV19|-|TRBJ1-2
CASSPISTGNYGYTF
TGTGCCAGTAGTCCCATTTCGACAGGAAACTATGGCTACACCTTC
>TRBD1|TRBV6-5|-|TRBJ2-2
CASRPGQGPTGELFF
TGTGCCAGCAGGCCAGGACAGGGGCCCACCGGGGAGCTGTTTTTT
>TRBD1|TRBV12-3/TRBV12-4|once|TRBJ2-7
CASGFRDRYEQYF
TGTGCCAGCGGATTCCGGGACAGATACGAGCAGTACTTC
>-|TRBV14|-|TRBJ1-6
CASSQARAGRPGVPLHF
TGTGCCAGCAGCCAAGCACGAGCGGGACGACCGGGGGTTCCCCTCCACTTT
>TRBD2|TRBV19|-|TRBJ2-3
CASSLTSGVRTDTQYF
TGTGCCAGTAGTCTCACTAGCGGGGTTCGCACAGATACGCAGTATTTT
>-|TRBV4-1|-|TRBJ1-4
CASRLERELFF
TGCGCCAGCAGGCTAGAGCGAGAACTGTTTTTT
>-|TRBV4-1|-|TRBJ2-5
CASSQGTGGSGPRGAQYF
TGCGCCAGCAGCCAAGGAACCGGGGGATCGGGCCCCCGGGGTGCCCAGTACTTC